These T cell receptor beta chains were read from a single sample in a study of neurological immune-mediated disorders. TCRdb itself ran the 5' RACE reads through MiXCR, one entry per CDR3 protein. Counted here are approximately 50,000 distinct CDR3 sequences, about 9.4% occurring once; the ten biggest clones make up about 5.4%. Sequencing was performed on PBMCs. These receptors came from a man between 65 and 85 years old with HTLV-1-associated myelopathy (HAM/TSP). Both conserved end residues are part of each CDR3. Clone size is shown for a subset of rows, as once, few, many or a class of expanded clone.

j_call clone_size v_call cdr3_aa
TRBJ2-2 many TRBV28 CASSTPPRLAGGTGELFF
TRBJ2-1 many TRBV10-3 CAISAGTDILAGGPEQFF
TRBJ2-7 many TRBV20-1 CSATREKLAGGYEQYF
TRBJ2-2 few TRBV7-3 CASSLTHAGELFF
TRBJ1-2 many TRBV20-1 CSAPGQLGYGYTF
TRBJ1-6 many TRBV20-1 CSARFRRLEFSPLHF
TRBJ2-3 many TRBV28 CASSPTSGRRDTQYF
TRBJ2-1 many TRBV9 CASSEVAGANEQFF
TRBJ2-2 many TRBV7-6 CASSPTGTTNTGELFF
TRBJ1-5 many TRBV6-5 CASGRQGNQPQHF
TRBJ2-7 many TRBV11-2 CASSPNRAVYEQYF
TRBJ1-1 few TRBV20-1 CSATDGAGDTEAFF
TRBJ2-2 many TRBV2 CASRGARTGELFF
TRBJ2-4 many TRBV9 CASSDPGAKNIQYF
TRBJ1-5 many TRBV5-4 CASSLRGGNQPQHF
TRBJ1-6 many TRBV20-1 CSASLLSVNNSPLHF
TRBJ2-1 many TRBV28 CASSFVRSSYNEQFF
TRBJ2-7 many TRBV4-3 CASSQQHSAGVGYEQYF
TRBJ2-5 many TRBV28 CASSPLAASGRERETQYF
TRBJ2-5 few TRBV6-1 CASSEGDSQETQYF
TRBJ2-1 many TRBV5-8 CASSFKRVAYNEQFF
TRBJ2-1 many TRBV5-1 CASSLGSGGDNEQFF
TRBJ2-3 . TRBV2 CASAGRGGQREGTDTQYF
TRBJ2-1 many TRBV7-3 CASSLGPNNEQFF
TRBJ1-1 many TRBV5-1 CASSLAMGQSTEAFF
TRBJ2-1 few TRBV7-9 CASSWVMGVGQFF
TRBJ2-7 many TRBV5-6 CASSLFGYEQYF
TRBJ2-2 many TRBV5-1 CASSLESWVAGNTGELFF
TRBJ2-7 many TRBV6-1 CASSEWAGSYEQYF
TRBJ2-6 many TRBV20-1 CSARVPGANVLTF
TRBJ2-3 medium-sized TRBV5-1 CASSPDPGVADTQYF
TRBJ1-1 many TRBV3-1 CASAGRAEAFF
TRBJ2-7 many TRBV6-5 CASSYVGKQYF
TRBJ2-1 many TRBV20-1 CSAKRNEQFF
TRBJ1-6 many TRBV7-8 CASTSSYNSPLHF
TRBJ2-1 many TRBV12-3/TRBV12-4 CASSPRIGRNEQFF
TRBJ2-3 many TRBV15 CATAGAGGSTDTQYF
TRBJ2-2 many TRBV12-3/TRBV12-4 CASRPGTSGRAGELFF
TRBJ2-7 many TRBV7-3 CASSFSAGGGEQYF
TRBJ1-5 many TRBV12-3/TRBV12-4 CASSFGGTQPQHF
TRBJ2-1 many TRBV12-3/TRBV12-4 CASMSTRENLDEQFF
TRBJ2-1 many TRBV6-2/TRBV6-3 CASSYGRYYNEQFF
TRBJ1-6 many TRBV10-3 CAISGTGTVNSPLHF
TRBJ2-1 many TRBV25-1 CASASPVGGPYNEQFF
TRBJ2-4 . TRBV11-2 CASSLVPVGGAIQYF
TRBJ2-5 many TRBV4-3 CASSQQLGVGEYQETQYF
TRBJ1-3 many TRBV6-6 CASSKTEGDTIYF
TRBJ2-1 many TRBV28 CASSNTGLINEQFF
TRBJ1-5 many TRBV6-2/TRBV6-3 CASGGRTAGDRLNQPQHF
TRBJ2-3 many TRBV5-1 CASRNAGQGADTQYF
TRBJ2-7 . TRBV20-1 CSAPREIYEQYF
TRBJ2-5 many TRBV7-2 CASSLSRGGETQYF